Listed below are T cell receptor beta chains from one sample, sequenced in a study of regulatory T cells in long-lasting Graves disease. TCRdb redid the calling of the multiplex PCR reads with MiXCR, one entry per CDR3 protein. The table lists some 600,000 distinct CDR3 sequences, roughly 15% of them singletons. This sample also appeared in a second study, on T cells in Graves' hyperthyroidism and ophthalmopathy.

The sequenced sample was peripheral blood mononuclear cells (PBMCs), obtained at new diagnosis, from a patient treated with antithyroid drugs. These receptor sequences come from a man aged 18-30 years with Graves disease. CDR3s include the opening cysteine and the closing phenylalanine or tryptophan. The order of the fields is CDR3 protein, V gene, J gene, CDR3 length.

CDR3aa: CASSLRGTEAFF
v_gene: TRBV28
j_gene: TRBJ1-1
len: 12

CDR3aa: CASSGAGPYEQYF
v_gene: TRBV12-3/TRBV12-4
j_gene: TRBJ2-7
len: 13

CDR3aa: CASSGQRGETQYF
v_gene: TRBV2
j_gene: TRBJ2-5
len: 13

CDR3aa: CASSPHSDTQYF
v_gene: TRBV12-3/TRBV12-4
j_gene: TRBJ2-3
len: 12

CDR3aa: CASSSPTRSNTGELFF
v_gene: TRBV27
j_gene: TRBJ2-2
len: 16

CDR3aa: CASSAAISGREQYF
v_gene: TRBV9
j_gene: TRBJ2-7
len: 14

CDR3aa: CASLALGQQNTEAFF
v_gene: TRBV11-3
j_gene: TRBJ1-1
len: 15

CDR3aa: CSANSQGRGEPQHF
v_gene: TRBV20-1
j_gene: TRBJ1-5
len: 14

CDR3aa: CASSLAGGSLDEQYF
v_gene: TRBV9
j_gene: TRBJ2-7
len: 15

CDR3aa: CASSESEDQPQHF
v_gene: TRBV10-1
j_gene: TRBJ1-5
len: 13

CDR3aa: CASSYSNLDGDTQYF
v_gene: TRBV6-5
j_gene: TRBJ2-3
len: 15

CDR3aa: CASREELAGLHNEQFF
v_gene: TRBV2
j_gene: TRBJ2-1
len: 16

CDR3aa: CASSFGTSGNGETQYF
v_gene: TRBV5-1
j_gene: TRBJ2-5
len: 16

CDR3aa: CASSLGDRGRLNNEQFF
v_gene: TRBV5-6
j_gene: TRBJ2-1
len: 17

CDR3aa: CASSLWDRGRLYF
v_gene: TRBV28
j_gene: TRBJ2-7
len: 13

CDR3aa: CACQVGNQPQHF
v_gene: TRBV30
j_gene: TRBJ1-5
len: 12

CDR3aa: CASSLAENYEQYF
v_gene: TRBV28
j_gene: TRBJ2-7
len: 13

CDR3aa: CSARGETDTQYF
v_gene: TRBV20-1
j_gene: TRBJ2-3
len: 12

CDR3aa: CAWSWKDGNTIYF
v_gene: TRBV30
j_gene: TRBJ1-3
len: 13

CDR3aa: CASSYSQGARGYTF
v_gene: TRBV6-2/TRBV6-3
j_gene: TRBJ1-2
len: 14

CDR3aa: CASSQDLGRNEQYF
v_gene: TRBV4-2
j_gene: TRBJ2-7
len: 14

CDR3aa: CAWEKETQYF
v_gene: TRBV30
j_gene: TRBJ2-5
len: 10

CDR3aa: CASSPGGQPQHF
v_gene: TRBV7-9
j_gene: TRBJ1-5
len: 12

CDR3aa: CAWSVASSTDTQYF
v_gene: TRBV30
j_gene: TRBJ2-3
len: 14

CDR3aa: CASSFGTGGTGELFF
v_gene: TRBV27
j_gene: TRBJ2-2
len: 15

CDR3aa: CASRSGGGGQETQYF
v_gene: TRBV28
j_gene: TRBJ2-5
len: 15

CDR3aa: CASSIPGETQHF
v_gene: TRBV11-2
j_gene: TRBJ1-5
len: 12

CDR3aa: CAITRIAGALPSEQYF
v_gene: TRBV6-2/TRBV6-3
j_gene: TRBJ2-7
len: 16

CDR3aa: CASKKDTTYEQYF
v_gene: TRBV28
j_gene: TRBJ2-7
len: 13

CDR3aa: CASSSGLAAGELFF
v_gene: TRBV11-3
j_gene: TRBJ2-2
len: 14

CDR3aa: CSVDAGSDTDTQYF
v_gene: TRBV29-1
j_gene: TRBJ2-3
len: 14

CDR3aa: CASSPTGGNSPLHF
v_gene: TRBV7-9
j_gene: TRBJ1-6
len: 14

CDR3aa: CASTSWTGSYNEQFF
v_gene: TRBV6-1
j_gene: TRBJ2-1
len: 15

CDR3aa: CASTPTGIGYTF
v_gene: TRBV19
j_gene: TRBJ1-2
len: 12

CDR3aa: CASRPQQGVETIYF
v_gene: TRBV12-3/TRBV12-4
j_gene: TRBJ1-3
len: 14

CDR3aa: CASSLSRQEPYEQYF
v_gene: TRBV4-1
j_gene: TRBJ2-7
len: 15

CDR3aa: CAWRLNSGWGEQYF
v_gene: TRBV30
j_gene: TRBJ2-7
len: 14

CDR3aa: CASSQTGTGTNEQFF
v_gene: TRBV4-1
j_gene: TRBJ2-1
len: 15

CDR3aa: CASSYSNQPQHF
v_gene: TRBV2
j_gene: TRBJ1-5
len: 12

CDR3aa: CGAAPRHYGYTF
v_gene: TRBV28
j_gene: TRBJ1-2
len: 12

CDR3aa: CASYERTGMEPGNTIYF
v_gene: TRBV10-1
j_gene: TRBJ1-3
len: 17

CDR3aa: CASSPQTGPVETQYF
v_gene: TRBV5-4
j_gene: TRBJ2-5
len: 15

CDR3aa: CASSLGGGSRNEQFF
v_gene: TRBV5-1
j_gene: TRBJ2-1
len: 15

CDR3aa: CSASTSGAGTGELFF
v_gene: TRBV20-1
j_gene: TRBJ2-2
len: 15

CDR3aa: CASRGTENNEQFF
v_gene: TRBV6-1
j_gene: TRBJ2-1
len: 13

CDR3aa: CASSLGVVDGTDTQYF
v_gene: TRBV12-3/TRBV12-4
j_gene: TRBJ2-3
len: 16